A selection of T cell receptor beta chains follows, all from one sample in a study of shared clonotypes between healthy human individuals. Produced via immunoSEQ multiplex PCR; TCRdb's table is partial and in-frame only. The data contain some 790,000 clones, about two thirds of them singletons. Sequences were obtained from memory CD4+ T cells sorted from blood. The receptors derive from a woman aged 30 to 39 in good health. CDR3s include the opening cysteine and the closing phenylalanine or tryptophan. The D gene is left open where the match is weak. A clone size is listed for some rows: how often the clone was seen (once, few, many), or a class if it is expanded.

D gene	clone size	V gene	J gene	CDR3 protein	CDR3 DNA
.	.	TRBV5-1	TRBJ2-7	CASSLGGTVYEQYF	TGCGCCAGCAGCTTGGGCGGGACGGTCTACGAGCAGTACTTC
.	few	TRBV7-6	TRBJ2-7	CASSLGQHYEQYF	TGTGCCAGCAGCTTAGGGCAGCACTACGAGCAGTACTTC
TRBD2	.	TRBV28	TRBJ2-7	CASSLAGGFYEQYF	TGTGCCAGCAGTTTAGCGGGAGGCTTCTACGAGCAGTACTTC
.	once	TRBV28	TRBJ1-4	CASGGGYNEKLFF	TGTGCCAGCGGAGGGGGTTACAATGAAAAACTGTTTTTT
TRBD1	few	TRBV4-1	TRBJ1-4	CASSRQGTIEKLFF	TGCGCCAGCAGCAGACAGGGGACGATTGAAAAACTGTTTTTT
.	.	TRBV28	TRBJ1-5	CASSPLSNQPQHF	TGTGCCAGCAGTCCCCTGAGCAATCAGCCCCAGCATTTT
TRBD1	once	TRBV5-5	TRBJ2-7	CASSSRPGQRETEQYF	TGTGCCAGCAGCTCGAGGCCGGGACAGCGTGAAACAGAGCAGTACTTC
.	few	TRBV11-2	TRBJ2-7	CASSSVGTYSYEQYF	TGTGCCAGCAGCTCAGTCGGGACTTACTCCTACGAGCAGTACTTC
.	.	TRBV2	TRBJ2-3	CASRIRADTQYF	TGTGCCAGCAGAATCCGGGCAGATACGCAGTATTTT
TRBD2	.	TRBV27	TRBJ2-7	CASRRGGVRGEQYF	TGTGCCAGCAGGCGGGGGGGAGTACGCGGCGAGCAGTACTTC
TRBD1	.	TRBV18	TRBJ2-1	CASSHATGRVSYNEQFF	TGTGCCAGCTCACACGCGACAGGGCGGGTCTCCTACAATGAGCAGTTCTTC
TRBD1	.	TRBV25-1	TRBJ2-7	CASSESGTGGSRVYEQYF	TGTGCCAGCAGTGAATCTGGGACAGGGGGAAGCCGGGTCTACGAGCAGTACTTC
TRBD1	.	TRBV7-3	TRBJ2-5	CASSPSQGSETQYF	TGTGCCAGCAGCCCATCACAGGGGTCTGAGACCCAGTACTTC
TRBD1	.	TRBV19	TRBJ1-5	CASTTTGTNQPQHF	TGTGCCAGTACGACGACAGGGACCAATCAGCCCCAGCATTTT
.	.	TRBV10-3	TRBJ2-1	CAISSQGGSSSYNEQFF	TGTGCCATCAGTTCCCAAGGGGGTTCCAGCTCCTACAATGAGCAGTTCTTC
TRBD1	.	TRBV11-2	TRBJ1-4	CASSLGLFDRGHEKLFF	TGTGCCAGCAGCTTAGGACTTTTCGACAGGGGGCATGAAAAACTGTTTTTT
.	.	TRBV5-5	TRBJ2-7	CASSFQVEQYF	TGTGCCAGCAGCTTTCAAGTCGAGCAGTACTTC
TRBD2	.	TRBV2	TRBJ2-3	CASRETSGTDTQYF	TGTGCCAGCAGGGAGACTAGCGGGACAGATACGCAGTATTTT
.	.	TRBV5-1	TRBJ2-2	CASSLSGNTGELFF	TGCGCCAGCAGCTTGAGCGGGAACACCGGGGAGCTGTTTTTT
.	.	TRBV6-5	TRBJ1-2	CASSYEGMGGYTF	TGTGCCAGCAGTTACGAAGGAATGGGAGGCTACACCTTC
.	.	TRBV5-1	TRBJ2-3	CASSFVRRSTDTQYF	TGCGCCAGCAGCTTTGTCAGGCGGTCCACAGATACGCAGTATTTT
.	.	TRBV7-3	TRBJ2-1	CASSLVGPLRENNEQFF	TGTGCCAGCAGCTTAGTAGGTCCTCTAAGGGAAAACAATGAGCAGTTCTTC
TRBD1	.	TRBV2	TRBJ2-7	CASRERTGESYEQYF	TGTGCCAGCAGAGAAAGAACAGGGGAATCCTACGAGCAGTACTTC
.	.	TRBV10-1	TRBJ1-1	CASNDRYSDTEAFF	TGCGCCAGCAACGACAGGTATTCGGACACTGAAGCTTTCTTT
TRBD1	.	TRBV11-2	TRBJ2-1	CASSSLGGRSEQFF	TGTGCCAGCAGCTCATTAGGGGGCAGGAGTGAGCAGTTCTTC
.	.	TRBV7-2	TRBJ1-4	CASSPTRGVRSEKLFF	TGTGCCAGCAGCCCTACTAGGGGGGTTAGGAGTGAAAAACTGTTTTTT
TRBD1	few	TRBV7-9	TRBJ2-5	CASSFRDRETQYF	TGTGCCAGCAGCTTCCGGGACAGGGAGACCCAGTACTTC
.	.	TRBV28	TRBJ1-5	CASTEGNQPQHF	TGTGCCAGCACAGAGGGCAATCAGCCCCAGCATTTT
.	.	TRBV5-5	TRBJ1-1	CASSLVGGETEAFF	TGTGCCAGCAGCTTGGTGGGTGGGGAGACAGAAGCTTTCTTT
.	many	TRBV28	TRBJ2-1	CASSLYLAPNEQFF	TGTGCCAGCAGTTTATACCTAGCGCCCAATGAGCAGTTCTTC
.	.	TRBV6-1	TRBJ2-3	CASRRIGADTQYF	TGTGCCAGCAGAAGAATTGGAGCAGATACGCAGTATTTT
.	.	TRBV2	TRBJ1-1	CASRTAPNTEAFF	TGTGCCAGCAGGACAGCTCCGAACACTGAAGCTTTCTTT
.	many	TRBV5-1	TRBJ2-3	CASSVGVSTDTQYF	TGCGCCAGCAGTGTGGGGGTTAGCACAGATACGCAGTATTTT
.	.	TRBV5-1	TRBJ1-4	CASSLSIDNEKLFF	TGCGCCAGCAGCTTGTCCATAGATAATGAAAAACTGTTTTTT
TRBD2	many	TRBV29-1	TRBJ2-7	CSVARTSDGYEQYF	TGCAGCGTGGCGAGGACTAGCGATGGCTACGAGCAGTACTTC
.	.	TRBV5-5	TRBJ1-4	CASSFDIEKLFF	TGTGCCAGCAGCTTCGACATTGAAAAACTGTTTTTT
.	.	TRBV6-5	TRBJ1-2	CASSYSRTASYGYTF	TGTGCCAGCAGTTACTCGCGGACAGCCTCCTATGGCTACACCTTC
.	.	TRBV15	TRBJ1-2	CATSRGPGEGYTF	TGTGCCACCAGCAGAGGGCCAGGGGAAGGCTACACCTTC
.	few	TRBV19	TRBJ2-3	CASQMRGADTQYF	TGTGCCAGTCAAATGAGAGGGGCAGATACGCAGTATTTT
.	few	TRBV30	TRBJ1-3	CAWSVVSGNTIYF	TGTGCCTGGAGTGTAGTCTCTGGAAACACCATATATTTT
.	.	TRBV7-9	TRBJ2-7	CASSSKLTGAEQYF	TGTGCCAGCAGCTCCAAGTTGACTGGTGCCGAGCAGTACTTC
TRBD1	.	TRBV19	TRBJ2-2	CASSGQVDTGELFF	TGTGCCAGCTCGGGACAGGTGGACACCGGGGAGCTGTTTTTT
.	few	TRBV29-1	TRBJ1-1	CSVLGEVNTEAFF	TGCAGCGTTCTCGGGGAGGTGAACACTGAAGCTTTCTTT
TRBD1	.	TRBV18	TRBJ2-6	CASSPPQGANSGANVLTF	TGTGCCAGCTCACCACCCCAGGGGGCGAACTCTGGGGCCAACGTCCTGACTTTC
.	.	TRBV10-2	TRBJ2-7	CASDEDLDSGEQYF	TGCGCCAGCGACGAAGACCTTGACTCAGGCGAGCAGTACTTC
.	.	TRBV6-1	TRBJ2-6	CASLTSGANVLTF	TGTGCCAGTCTGACTTCTGGGGCCAACGTCCTGACTTTC
.	.	TRBV5-1	TRBJ2-7	CVSSLGGQSSYEQYF	TGCGTCAGCAGCTTGGGGGGTCAGAGCTCCTACGAGCAGTACTTC
.	.	TRBV7-9	TRBJ2-3	CASSSPTTHTQYF	TGTGCCAGCAGCTCGCCGACGACACATACGCAGTATTTT
.	.	TRBV28	TRBJ2-3	CASRSKGPSFTDTQYF	TGTGCCAGCAGATCCAAGGGACCAAGCTTCACAGATACGCAGTATTTT